This T cell receptor beta chain was obtained from a study of long-term antiretroviral therapy in people with HIV. The study's findings and limits: Clones that had undergone expansion before ART prevailed in the repertoire throughout all time points. Information pertaining to ART adherence, viral resistance or therapeutic modifications was not obtained. Blood collection from about 2004 to 2017 possibly occurred under older ART regimens.

Turning to this clone: As yet, its antigen is unknown.

Treated in the United States were all of the participants with HIV. Unmatched junction bases numbered 2, after V lost 0 bases and J lost 4 bases. The germline V gene has CDR1 SGHDT and CDR2 YYEEEE. The CDR3 is made up of 15 amino acids. Runs used v3.0 of the immunoSEQ assay and were done at survey level. Sequencing used immunoSEQ multiplex PCR; TCRdb keeps in-frame clones, though not all of them. The sample shows roughly 29,000 clones, 95% of them seen only once. The chain joins TRBV5-6 to TRBJ1-1; TRBD1 aligns across 11 bases. The sequence came from a man between 45 and 60 years old with HIV. Sample: unsorted PBMCs, taken 5.3 years after starting antiretroviral therapy. This CDR3 reads CASSLEGTGGTEAFF. The CDR3 DNA reads as TGTGCCAGCAGCTTGGAGGGGACAGGGGGCACTGAAGCTTTCTTT.